These 2 T cell receptor beta chains were sequenced from one sample in a study of T cells after yellow fever vaccination. TCRdb reprocessed the 5' RACE reads via MiXCR and lists one record per CDR3 protein. The sample contains 550,000 to 750,000 distinct CDR3 sequences, approximately 13% of which appear only once. The specimen comprised PBMCs, sampled on the day of the yellow fever booster vaccination. These receptors originate from a man aged 25 to 40 who received the YFV17D yellow fever vaccine.

In this sample, this clonotype turned up a few times. The V and J genes are TRBV28 and TRBJ1-2; 9 bases align to TRBD1. The length of the CDR3 is 13 residues. The junction had 3 bases not matched to a gene; V was cut back by 5 bases and J by 5 bases. The germline gives CDR1 MDHEN, CDR2 SYDVKM. The CDR3 coding sequence is TGTGCCAGCAGTGGACAGGGGCGTTATGGCTACACCTTC. Translation gives CASSGQGRYGYTF.

This chain links TRBV19 with TRBJ2-2; either TRBD1 or TRBD2 may fit D (7 bases each). Germline assignment: CDR1 LNHDA and CDR2 SQIVND (reference sequence). The CDR3 has 15 residues. Trimming removed 5 bases from V and 3 bases from J, with 13 bases in between. The CDR3 region has the DNA TGTGCCAGTAGTTCAGCGGGACAGTACACCGGGGAGCTGTTTTTT. This codes for CASSSAGQYTGELFF. The full variable domain, with the rest looked up from reference TRBV19 and TRBJ2-2, is DGGITQSPKYLFRKEGQNVTLSCEQNLNHDAMYWYRQDPGQGLRLIYYSQIVNDFQKGDIAEGYSVSREKKESFPLTVTSAQKNPTAFYLCASSSAGQYTGELFFGEGSRLTVL.